This TCR beta chain emerged from a study of T cells in Graves' hyperthyroidism and ophthalmopathy. Germline CDR1 MNHNS, CDR2 SASEGT. The CDR3 runs to 20 residues. After removal of 0 bases from V and 1 base from J, the junction contained 10 bases not matched to a gene. This clonotype has a single count. TCR beta CDR3 regions were amplified from RNA transcripts. Carried out on the TCR CDR3, a first-round RT-PCR used the HTBI primer set. Each CDR3 protein is one row after TCRdb ran MiXCR on the multiplex PCR reads. In the table there are around 400,000 distinct CDR3 sequences, roughly 25% of which are singletons.

The gene calls are TRBV6-1 and TRBJ2-7; 15 bases agree with TRBD2. Sequenced sample: blood. This clonotype was obtained from a man aged 50 to 59 with Graves' hyperthyroidism. This CDR3 reads CASSEAVFGGLAGGSYEQYF. CDR3 nucleotides: TGTGCCAGCAGTGAAGCAGTCTTCGGAGGACTAGCGGGGGGGTCCTACGAGCAGTACTTC.